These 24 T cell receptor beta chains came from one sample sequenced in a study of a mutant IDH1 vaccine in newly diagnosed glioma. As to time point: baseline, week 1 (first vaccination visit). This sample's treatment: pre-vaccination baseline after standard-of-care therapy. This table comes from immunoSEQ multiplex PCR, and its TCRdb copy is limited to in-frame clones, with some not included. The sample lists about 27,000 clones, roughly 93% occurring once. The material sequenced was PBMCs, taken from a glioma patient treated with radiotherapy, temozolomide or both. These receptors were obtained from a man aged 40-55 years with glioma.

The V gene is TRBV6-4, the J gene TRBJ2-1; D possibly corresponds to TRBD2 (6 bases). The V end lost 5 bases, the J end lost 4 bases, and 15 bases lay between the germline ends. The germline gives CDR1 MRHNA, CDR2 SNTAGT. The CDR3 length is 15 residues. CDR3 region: CASSPTGTSYNEQFF. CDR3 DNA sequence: TGTGCCAGCAGTCCAACCGGGACTTCGTACAATGAGCAGTTCTTC.

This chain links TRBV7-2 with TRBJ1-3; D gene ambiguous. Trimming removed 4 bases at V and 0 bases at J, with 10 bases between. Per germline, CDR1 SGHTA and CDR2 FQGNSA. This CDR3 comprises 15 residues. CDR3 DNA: TGTGCCAGCAGCTCCCGCCGGGCCTCTGGAAACACCATATATTTT. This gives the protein CASSSRRASGNTIYF. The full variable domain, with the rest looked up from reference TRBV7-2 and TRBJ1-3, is GAGVSQSPSNKVTEKGKDVELRCDPISGHTALYWYRQSLGQGLEFLIYFQGNSAPDKSGLPSDRFSAERTGGSVSTLTIQRTQQEDSAVYLCASSSRRASGNTIYFGEGSWLTVV.

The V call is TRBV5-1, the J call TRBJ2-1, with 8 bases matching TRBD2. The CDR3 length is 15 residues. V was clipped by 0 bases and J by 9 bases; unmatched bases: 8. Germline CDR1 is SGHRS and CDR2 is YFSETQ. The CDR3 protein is CASSLAPGGPGEQFF. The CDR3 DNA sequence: TGCGCCAGCAGCTTGGCCCCGGGGGGGCCGGGTGAGCAGTTCTTC.

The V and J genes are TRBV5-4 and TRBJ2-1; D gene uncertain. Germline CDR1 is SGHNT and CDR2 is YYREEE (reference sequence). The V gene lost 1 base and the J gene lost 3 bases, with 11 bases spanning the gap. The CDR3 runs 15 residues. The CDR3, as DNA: TGTGCCAGCAGCTTGAAGGGTAGAGTCTACAATGAGCAGTTCTTC. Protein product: CASSLKGRVYNEQFF.

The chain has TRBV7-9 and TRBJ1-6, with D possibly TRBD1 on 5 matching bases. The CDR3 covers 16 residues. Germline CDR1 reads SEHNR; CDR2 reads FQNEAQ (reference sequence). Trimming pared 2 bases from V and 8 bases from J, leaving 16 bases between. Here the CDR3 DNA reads TGTGCCAGCAGCTTACCAGGGCCACTGTTGGATTCACCCCTCCACTTT. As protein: CASSLPGPLLDSPLHF.

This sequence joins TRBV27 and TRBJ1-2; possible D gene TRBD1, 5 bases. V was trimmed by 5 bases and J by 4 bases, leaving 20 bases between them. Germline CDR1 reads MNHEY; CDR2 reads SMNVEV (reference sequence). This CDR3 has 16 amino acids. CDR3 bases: TGTGCCAGCAGTCCCTCAACAGGAGCTTTTGGCTATGGCTACACCTTC. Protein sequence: CASSPSTGAFGYGYTF.

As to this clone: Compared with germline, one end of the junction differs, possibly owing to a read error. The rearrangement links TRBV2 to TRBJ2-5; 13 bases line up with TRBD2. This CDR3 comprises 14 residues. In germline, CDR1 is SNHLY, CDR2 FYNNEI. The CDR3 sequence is CASREGTSGVGQYF. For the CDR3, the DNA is TGTGCCAGCAGGGAAGGGACTAGCGGGGTCGGGCAGTACTTC.

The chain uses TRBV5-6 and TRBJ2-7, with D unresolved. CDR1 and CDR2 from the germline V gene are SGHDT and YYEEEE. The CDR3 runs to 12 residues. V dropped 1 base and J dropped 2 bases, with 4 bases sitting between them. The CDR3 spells CASSLKTYEQYF. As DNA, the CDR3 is TGTGCCAGCAGCTTGAAGACCTACGAGCAGTACTTC.

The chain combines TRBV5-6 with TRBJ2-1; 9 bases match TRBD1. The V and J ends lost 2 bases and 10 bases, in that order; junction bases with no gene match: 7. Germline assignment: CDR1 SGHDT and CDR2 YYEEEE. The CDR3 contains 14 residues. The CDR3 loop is CASSFGTGSYEQFF. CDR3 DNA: TGTGCCAGCAGCTTCGGGACAGGGTCCTACGAGCAGTTCTTC.

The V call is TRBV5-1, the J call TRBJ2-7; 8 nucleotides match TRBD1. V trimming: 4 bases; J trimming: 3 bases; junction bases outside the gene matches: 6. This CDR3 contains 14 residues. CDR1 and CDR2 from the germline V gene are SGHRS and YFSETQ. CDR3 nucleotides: TGCGCCAGCAGCATCGGACAGGGTTTCTACGAGCAGTACTTC. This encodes CASSIGQGFYEQYF. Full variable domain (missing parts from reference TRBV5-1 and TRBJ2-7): KAGVTQTPRYLIKTRGQQVTLSCSPISGHRSVSWYQQTPGQGLQFLFEYFSETQRNKGNFPGRFSGRQFSNSRSEMNVSTLELGDSALYLCASSIGQGFYEQYFGPGTRLTVT.

CDR3 in DNA: TGTGCCAGCAGTTATACAATCATGTGGCCCCAGCATTTT. This codes for CASSYTIMWPQHF. The chain has TRBV6-6 and TRBJ1-5, with D uncertain. This CDR3 contains 13 residues. The germline CDR1 and CDR2 sequences are MNHNY and SVGAGI (reference sequence). With 3 bases removed from V and 9 bases from J, the gap between germline ends came to 12 bases.

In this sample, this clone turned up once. As DNA, the CDR3 is TGTGCCAGCAGCTTAGACAATAACAGGGCTCAGCCCCAGCATTTT. It is translated as CASSLDNNRAQPQHF. This chain links TRBV7-9 with TRBJ1-5; TRBD1 might be the D (6 bases). The germline CDR1 and CDR2 sequences are SEHNR and FQNEAQ (reference sequence). The V and J ends lost 1 base and 6 bases respectively, with 13 bases between them. The CDR3 contains 15 residues.

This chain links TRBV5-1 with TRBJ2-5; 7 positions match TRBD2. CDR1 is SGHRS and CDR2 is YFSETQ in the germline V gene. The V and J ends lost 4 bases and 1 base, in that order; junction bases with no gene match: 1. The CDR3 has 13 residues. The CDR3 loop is CASSVAGQETQYF. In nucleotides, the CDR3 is TGCGCCAGCAGCGTAGCGGGCCAAGAGACCCAGTACTTC. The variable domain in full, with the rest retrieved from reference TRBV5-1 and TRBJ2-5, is KAGVTQTPRYLIKTRGQQVTLSCSPISGHRSVSWYQQTPGQGLQFLFEYFSETQRNKGNFPGRFSGRQFSNSRSEMNVSTLELGDSALYLCASSVAGQETQYFGPGTRLLVL.

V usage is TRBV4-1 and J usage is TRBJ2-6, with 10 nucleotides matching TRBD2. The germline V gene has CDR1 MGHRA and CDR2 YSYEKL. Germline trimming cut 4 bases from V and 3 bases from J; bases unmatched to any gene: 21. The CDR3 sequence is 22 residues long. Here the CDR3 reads CASSPLAIETSGYAGGANVLTF. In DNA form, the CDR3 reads TGCGCCAGCAGCCCCCTGGCAATCGAGACTAGCGGGTATGCTGGTGGGGCCAACGTCCTGACTTTC.

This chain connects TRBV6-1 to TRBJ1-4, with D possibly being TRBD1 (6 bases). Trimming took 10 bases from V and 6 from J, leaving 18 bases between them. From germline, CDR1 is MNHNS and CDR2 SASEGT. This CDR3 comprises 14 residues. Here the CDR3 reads CAIQYAGADEKLFF. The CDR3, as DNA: TGTGCCATCCAGTACGCGGGGGCAGATGAAAAACTGTTTTTT.

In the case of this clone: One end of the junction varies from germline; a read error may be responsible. The DNA for the CDR3 is TGTGCCGCCCTATCGACAGGGATCGGGGGGGACTTC. Amino acid sequence: CAALSTGIGGDF. The chain links TRBV10-3 to TRBJ2-7, with a weak D call TRBD2 (8 bases). The CDR3 has 12 amino acids. In germline, CDR1 is ENHRY, CDR2 SYGVKD.

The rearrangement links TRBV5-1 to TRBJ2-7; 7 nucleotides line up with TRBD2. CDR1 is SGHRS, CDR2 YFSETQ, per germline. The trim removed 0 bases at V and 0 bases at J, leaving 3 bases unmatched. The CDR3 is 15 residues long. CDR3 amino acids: CASSLVAGASYEQYF. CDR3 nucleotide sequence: TGCGCCAGCAGCTTGGTTGCGGGAGCCTCCTACGAGCAGTACTTC.

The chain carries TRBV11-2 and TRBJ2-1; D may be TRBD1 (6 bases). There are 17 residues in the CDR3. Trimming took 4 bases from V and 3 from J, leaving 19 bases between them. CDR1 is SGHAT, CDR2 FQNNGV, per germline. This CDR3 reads CASSSTSGDAIYNEQFF. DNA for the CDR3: TGTGCCAGCAGCTCGACCTCAGGGGACGCCATCTACAATGAGCAGTTCTTC. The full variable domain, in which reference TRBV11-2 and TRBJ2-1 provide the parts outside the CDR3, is EAGVAQSPRYKIIEKRQSVAFWCNPISGHATLYWYQQILGQGPKLLIQFQNNGVVDDSQLPKDRFSAERLKGVDSTLKIQPAKLEDSAVYLCASSSTSGDAIYNEQFFGPGTRLTVL.

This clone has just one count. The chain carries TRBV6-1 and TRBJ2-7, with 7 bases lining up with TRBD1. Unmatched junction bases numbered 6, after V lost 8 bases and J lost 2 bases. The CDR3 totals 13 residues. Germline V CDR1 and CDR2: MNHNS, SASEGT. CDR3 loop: CASGGRGTYEQYF. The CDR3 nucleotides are TGTGCCAGCGGGGGCAGGGGGACCTACGAGCAGTACTTC.

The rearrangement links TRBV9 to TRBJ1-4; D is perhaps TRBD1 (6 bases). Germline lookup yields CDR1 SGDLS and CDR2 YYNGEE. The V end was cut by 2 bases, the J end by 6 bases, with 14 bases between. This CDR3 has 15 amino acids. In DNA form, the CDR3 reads TGTGCCAGCAGCGTCTCCCCGGGACAAGATGAAAAACTGTTTTTT. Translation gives CASSVSPGQDEKLFF.

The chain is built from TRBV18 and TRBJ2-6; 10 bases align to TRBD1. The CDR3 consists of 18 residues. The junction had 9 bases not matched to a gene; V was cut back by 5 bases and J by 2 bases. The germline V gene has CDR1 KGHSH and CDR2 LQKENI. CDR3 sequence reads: CASSLTGTGVTGANVLTF. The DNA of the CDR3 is TGTGCCAGCTCATTAACCGGGACAGGGGTAACTGGGGCCAACGTCCTGACTTTC.

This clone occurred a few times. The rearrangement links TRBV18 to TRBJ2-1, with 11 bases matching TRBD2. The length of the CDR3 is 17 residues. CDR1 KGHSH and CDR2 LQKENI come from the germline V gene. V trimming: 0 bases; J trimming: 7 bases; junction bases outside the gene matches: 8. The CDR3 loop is CASSPPPSGGRVNEQFF. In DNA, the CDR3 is TGTGCCAGCTCACCACCCCCTAGCGGGGGGCGGGTGAATGAGCAGTTCTTC.

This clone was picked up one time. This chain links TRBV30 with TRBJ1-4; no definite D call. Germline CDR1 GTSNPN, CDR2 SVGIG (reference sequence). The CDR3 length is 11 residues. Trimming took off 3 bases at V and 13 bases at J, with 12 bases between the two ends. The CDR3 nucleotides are TGTGCCTGGAGCGGACCTCAGATACTGTTTTTT. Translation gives CAWSGPQILFF. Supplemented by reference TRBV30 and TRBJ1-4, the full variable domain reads SQTIHQWPATLVQPVGSPLSLECTVEGTSNPNLYWYRQAAGRGLQLLFYSVGIGQISSEVPQNLSASRPQDRQFILSSKKLLLSDSGFYLCAWSGPQILFFGSGTQLSVL.

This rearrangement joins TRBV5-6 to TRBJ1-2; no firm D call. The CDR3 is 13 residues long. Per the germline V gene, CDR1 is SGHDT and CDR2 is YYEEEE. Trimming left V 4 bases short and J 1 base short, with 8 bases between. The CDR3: CASSPTNNYGYTF. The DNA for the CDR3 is TGTGCCAGCAGCCCGACAAATAACTATGGCTACACCTTC.